The rows below give T cell receptor beta chains drawn from one sample of a study of cytomegalovirus exposure and HLA in healthy donors. TCRdb's copy holds only in-frame clones and misses some; the assay was immunoSEQ multiplex PCR. The sample has roughly 200,000 clones, 77% seen once. Sequenced sample: PBMCs. The source of these receptors is a woman aged 55-69 years in good health and CMV-seropositive. Both conserved end residues are part of each CDR3. D genes are given only for firm matches. Rows may omit the clone size; those that give it use once, few, many or a size class.

>TRBV18|few|TRBJ2-5|.
TGTGCCAGCTCAACCTACCGAGAGACCCAGTACTTC
CASSTYRETQYF
>TRBV6-5|.|TRBJ2-3|.
TGTGCCAGCAGTTACTCTAGGGGGGGCGGAGATACGCAGTATTTT
CASSYSRGGGDTQYF
>TRBV4-3|.|TRBJ2-5|.
TGCGCCAGCAGCCAAGTTGCCGGGGAGACCCAGTACTTC
CASSQVAGETQYF
>TRBV7-3|.|TRBJ2-1|.
TGTGCCAGCAGCTTATGGCGGAGCTCCTACAATGAGCAGTTCTTC
CASSLWRSSYNEQFF
>TRBV4-3|few|TRBJ2-2|.
TGCGCCAGCAGCCAAGCAGGGTTGGGCGGGGAGCTGTTTTTT
CASSQAGLGGELFF
>TRBV10-3|few|TRBJ2-5|.
TGTGCCATCGGCCCAGGCGAGACCCAGTACTTC
CAIGPGETQYF
>TRBV28|few|TRBJ1-2|.
TGTGCCAGCAGTTTGGGGGGAGACGGCGCCTATGGCTACACCTTC
CASSLGGDGAYGYTF
>TRBV19|.|TRBJ1-1|.
TGTGCCACTTCAGGGGTTCCCACTGAAGCTTTCTTT
CATSGVPTEAFF
>TRBV7-9|.|TRBJ2-6|.
TGTGCCAGCAGCCTGGTCCCTCAGATGCCTGGGGCCAACGTCCTGACTTTC
CASSLVPQMPGANVLTF
>TRBV27|few|TRBJ1-1|.
TGTGCCAGCGGCCCAGGTGAAGCTTTCTTT
CASGPGEAFF
>TRBV6-5|.|TRBJ2-5|TRBD2
TGTGCCAGCAGTCACCGACGGGGAGGGGAGACCCAGTACTTC
CASSHRRGGETQYF
>TRBV10-3|.|TRBJ1-4|TRBD1
TGTGCCATCAGTGAGGCAGGGGGGAATGAAAAACTGTTTTTT
CAISEAGGNEKLFF
>TRBV11-1|.|TRBJ2-3|.
TGTGCCAGCAGCTTAGAGGCGGCAGGGGAAACGCAGTATTTT
CASSLEAAGETQYF
>TRBV18|.|TRBJ1-5|.
TGTGCCAGCTCACCAAATCCAGGGGATTATCAGCCCCAGCATTTT
CASSPNPGDYQPQHF
>TRBV27|.|TRBJ1-1|.
TGTGCCAGCAGCTCAACAGGGTTCTTGAACACTGAAGCTTTCTTT
CASSSTGFLNTEAFF
>TRBV5-1|.|TRBJ2-5|.
TGCGCCAGCAAAAAAATGGGGGGGGCCGTAGAGACCCAGTACTTC
CASKKMGGAVETQYF
>TRBV9|once|TRBJ1-2|TRBD1
TGTGCCAGCAGCGTATTAGGACAGGGCGGCTATGGCTACACCTTC
CASSVLGQGGYGYTF
>TRBV2|few|TRBJ1-1|TRBD1
TGTGCCAGCGCCACAGGGGTCGACACTGAAGCTTTCTTT
CASATGVDTEAFF
>TRBV29-1|.|TRBJ2-2|TRBD2
TGCAGCGTCGGGGGGACTAGCGGGGGACTCAACACCGGGGAGCTGTTTTTT
CSVGGTSGGLNTGELFF
>TRBV11-2|.|TRBJ2-3|.
TGTGCCAGCAGCTTAATCCAAAGGGCGGGCAGCACAGATACGCAGTATTTT
CASSLIQRAGSTDTQYF
>TRBV6-5|.|TRBJ1-1|.
TGTGCCAGCAGTTACTCCGTTCAGGGGAACACTGAAGCTTTCTTT
CASSYSVQGNTEAFF
>TRBV11-2|.|TRBJ1-2|.
TGTGCCAGCAGCTCTAGCGGGGAGCCCTCTGGGGGCTACACCTTC
CASSSSGEPSGGYTF
>TRBV27|.|TRBJ1-5|.
TGTGCCAGCAGTTTTATCGGTGGGGCGATCGGGCAGCCCCAGCATTTT
CASSFIGGAIGQPQHF
>TRBV5-1|once|TRBJ1-1|.
TGCGCCAGCAGAACGGAGTCCAGGGGAATGAACACTGAAGCTTTCTTT
CASRTESRGMNTEAFF
>TRBV15|.|TRBJ1-2|TRBD1
TGTGCCACCAGCAGTGGGGCGGACAGGGGTGGCGGCTACACCTTC
CATSSGADRGGGYTF
>TRBV19|.|TRBJ2-2|.
TGTGCCAGTAGGGATTTCGGACAGAACACCGGGGAGCTGTTTTTT
CASRDFGQNTGELFF
>TRBV9|.|TRBJ2-1|TRBD1
TGTGCCAGCAGCCCTCCTGGGGACAGCGCGTCCAATGAGCAGTTCTTC
CASSPPGDSASNEQFF
>TRBV7-2|few|TRBJ1-1|TRBD1
TGTGCCAGCAGCGGGCGGACAGGGGACTTCTTT
CASSGRTGDFF
>TRBV10-3|.|TRBJ1-3|.
TGTGCCATCAGGAACCAGGTATCTGGAAACACCATATATTTT
CAIRNQVSGNTIYF
>TRBV6-1|.|TRBJ2-7|TRBD1
TGTGCCAGCAGTGACAGACGACAGGGGCAGCAGTACTTC
CASSDRRQGQQYF
>TRBV6-5|.|TRBJ2-4|TRBD1
TGTGCCAGCAACCGGGACAGGGTGACTATTCAGTACTTC
CASNRDRVTIQYF
>TRBV7-2|.|TRBJ2-7|TRBD2
TGTGCCAGCAGCGCTTCCGGGACTACGGTCTACGAGCAGTACTTC
CASSASGTTVYEQYF
>TRBV5-1|.|TRBJ1-6|.
TGCGCCAGCAGCTTGGCCGGCGGGAGGACCCTCCACTTT
CASSLAGGRTLHF
>TRBV30|.|TRBJ2-1|.
TGTGCCTGGAGTCTATGGGACAAAAGGGACAATGAGCAGTTCTTC
CAWSLWDKRDNEQFF
>TRBV4-1|.|TRBJ1-3|TRBD1
TGCGCCAGCAGCACGGACAGGGGAATAACTGGAAACACCATATATTTT
CASSTDRGITGNTIYF
>TRBV5-1|.|TRBJ2-5|TRBD1
TGCGCCAGCAGCACTGGGACAGGACAGGAGACCCAGTACTTC
CASSTGTGQETQYF
>TRBV5-1|.|TRBJ1-2|TRBD1
TGCGCCAGCAGCTTGGCGACAGGGACCTATGGCTACACCTTC
CASSLATGTYGYTF
>TRBV18|.|TRBJ1-5|.
TGTGCCAGCTCACCTCAGGCTAATCAGCCCCAGCATTTT
CASSPQANQPQHF
>TRBV27|.|TRBJ2-3|TRBD1
TGTGCCAGCAGTTGGACAGGCCTGAGCACAGATACGCAGTATTTT
CASSWTGLSTDTQYF
>TRBV19|.|TRBJ1-1|.
TGTGCCAGTAGCGCGGAGATGAACACTGAAGCTTTCTTT
CASSAEMNTEAFF
>TRBV9|once|TRBJ2-3|TRBD1
TGTGCCAGCAGCGTAGTCGGACAGGGCACAGATACGCAGTATTTT
CASSVVGQGTDTQYF
>TRBV18|.|TRBJ2-2|.
TGTGCCAGCTCACCACTGCAGGGGACGAACACCGGGGAGCTGTTTTTT
CASSPLQGTNTGELFF
>TRBV18|.|TRBJ2-6|.
TGTGCCAGCTCACCACCACGCAGGACTGGGGCCAACGTCCTGACTTTC
CASSPPRRTGANVLTF
>TRBV7-2|.|TRBJ2-7|TRBD2
TGTGCCAGCAGCCCTCGAGAGACTAGCGGGGTAATTGGGTACGAGCAGTACTTC
CASSPRETSGVIGYEQYF
>TRBV18|.|TRBJ1-1|.
TGTGCCAGCTCACCATGGTCCTGGGGCATGAACACTGAAGCTTTCTTT
CASSPWSWGMNTEAFF
>TRBV5-4|.|TRBJ2-1|.
TGTGCCAGCAGCTTGGCCGGGACACGGAGCAATGAGCAGTTCTTC
CASSLAGTRSNEQFF
>TRBV6-5|.|TRBJ2-5|.
TGTGCCAGCAGACCCCCTGGTGGGGCGAGTACCCAGTACTTC
CASRPPGGASTQYF
>TRBV7-2|.|TRBJ2-7|TRBD1
TGTGCCAGCAGCTTAGCGCTGGACAGGGGCAACGAGCAGTACTTC
CASSLALDRGNEQYF
>TRBV27|.|TRBJ1-2|TRBD1
TGTGCCAGCAGTCCCCCGGGACAGGGGAATCGGGGTGGCTACACCTTC
CASSPPGQGNRGGYTF
>TRBV11-3|.|TRBJ2-2|.
TGTGCCAGCAGCTTAACTATTAGCGGGGAGCTGTTTTTT
CASSLTISGELFF
>TRBV14|.|TRBJ1-2|.
TGTGCCAGCAGCCAAGATATTCTCTATGGCTACACCTTC
CASSQDILYGYTF
>TRBV27|.|TRBJ2-3|.
TGTGCCAGCAGTCCCGTGAGCGGCAATTGGGGCACAGATACGCAGTATTTT
CASSPVSGNWGTDTQYF
>TRBV28|.|TRBJ2-7|.
TGTGCCAGCAGTCTTACAACGGGGTCAAGCTCCTACGAGCAGTACTTC
CASSLTTGSSSYEQYF
>TRBV6-1|few|TRBJ2-3|TRBD2
TGTGCCAGCACCCCCGGGACTAGCAGGTCCGATACGCAGTATTTT
CASTPGTSRSDTQYF
>TRBV2|.|TRBJ1-2|TRBD1
TGTGCCAGCAGTGAAGAGACAGGGGTTGGCTACACCTTC
CASSEETGVGYTF
>TRBV4-1|few|TRBJ1-1|TRBD1
TGCGCCAGCAAAACGACAGGGGGCACTGAAGCTTTCTTT
CASKTTGGTEAFF
>TRBV28|once|TRBJ2-7|TRBD1
TGTGCCAGCACTCGGGACAGGGGAATGTACGAGCAGTACTTC
CASTRDRGMYEQYF
>TRBV29-1|.|TRBJ1-1|.
TGCAGCGTTGAAGACCCTTGGGGCAGGGCGGCTTTCTTT
CSVEDPWGRAAFF
>TRBV6-1|.|TRBJ1-1|.
TGTGCCAGCAGTGAACGGGGTGATGAAGCTTTCTTT
CASSERGDEAFF